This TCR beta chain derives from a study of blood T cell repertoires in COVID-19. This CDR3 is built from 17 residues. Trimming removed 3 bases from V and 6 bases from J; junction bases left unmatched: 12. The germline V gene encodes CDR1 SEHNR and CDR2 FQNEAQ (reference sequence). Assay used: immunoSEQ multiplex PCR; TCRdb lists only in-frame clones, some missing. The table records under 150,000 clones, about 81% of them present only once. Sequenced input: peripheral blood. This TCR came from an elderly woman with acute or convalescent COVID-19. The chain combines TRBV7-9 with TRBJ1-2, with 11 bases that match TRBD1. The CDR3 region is CASSFGTGGLYGHGYTF. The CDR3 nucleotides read TGTGCCAGCAGCTTCGGGACAGGGGGACTCTATGGCCATGGCTACACCTTC.